One and the same sample provided the 8 T cell receptor beta chains below, sequenced in a study of metastatic and nonmetastatic thyroid tumors. All patients reached thyroid surgery having received no treatment beforehand. With MiXCR, TCRdb reprocessed the PCR reads. The table includes under 15,000 clones, around an eighth detected once. The specimen sequenced was blood. Every receptor here comes from a female donor with papillary thyroid cancer or a benign thyroid nodule (not recorded which). Some clones in this sample may be carry-over from other donors' samples.

This clone was counted many times. This rearrangement joins TRBV5-4 to TRBJ2-7, with unresolved D. Germline lookup yields CDR1 SGHNT and CDR2 YYREEE (reference sequence). CDR3 length equals 13 residues. Trimming took 0 bases from V and 1 from J, leaving 5 bases between them. The CDR3 DNA sequence: TGTGCCAGCAGCTTGGGGCAGTCCTACGAGCAGTACTTC. The encoded protein is CASSLGQSYEQYF.

This clone was detected a few times. The V and J genes are TRBV28 and TRBJ1-3; 8 nucleotides align to TRBD1. Germline V gene sequence: CDR1 MDHEN, CDR2 SYDVKM. The CDR3 sequence is 15 residues long. The V and J ends lost 6 bases and 4 bases, in that order; junction bases with no gene match: 8. Here the CDR3 DNA reads TGTGCCAGCAGCTCGGGACAGGTTGGCGGAAACACCATATATTTT. Protein sequence: CASSSGQVGGNTIYF. The full variable domain, in which reference TRBV28 and TRBJ1-3 provide the parts outside the CDR3, is DVKVTQSSRYLVKRTGEKVFLECVQDMDHENMFWYRQDPGLGLRLIYFSYDVKMKEKGDIPEGYSVSREKKERFSLILESASTNQTSMYLCASSSGQVGGNTIYFGEGSWLTVV.

This clone was seen repeatedly, ten times or more. Being one base from a much bigger clone, this may be a read error. Other DNA sequences within the sample encode an identical CDR3. V is TRBV12-3 or TRBV12-4 and J is TRBJ2-3, with TRBD2 as a possible D gene (5 bases). The CDR3 has 14 residues. The CDR3 sequence is CASRVRETTDTQYF. CDR3 nucleotide sequence: TGCGCCAGCAGAGTTCGGGAAACCACAGATACGCAGTATTTT.

This clone was observed a handful of times. This chain's CDR3 is CAIDPGNSPLHF. The CDR3 coding sequence is TGTGCCATCGACCCAGGGAATTCACCCCTCCACTTT. The chain combines TRBV28 with TRBJ1-6; D is possibly TRBD1 (5 bases). Germline V gene lookup returns CDR1 MDHEN and CDR2 SYDVKM. The CDR3 consists of 12 residues. V lost 10 bases and J lost 7, with 11 bases in between. Variable domain in full (rest from reference TRBV28 and TRBJ1-6): DVKVTQSSRYLVKRTGEKVFLECVQDMDHENMFWYRQDPGLGLRLIYFSYDVKMKEKGDIPEGYSVSREKKERFSLILESASTNQTSMYLCAIDPGNSPLHFGNGTRLTVT.

This clone was recorded a few times. A much larger clone sits a single nucleotide away, making a read error possible. V is TRBV29-1 and J is TRBJ2-5; 9 nucleotides match TRBD1. Germline V gene data show CDR1 as SQVTM and CDR2 as ANQGSEA. The CDR3 has 13 amino acids. CDR3 in DNA: TGCAGCACAGGACAGGGGTTCCAAGAGACCCGGTACTTC. It specifies CSTGQGFQETRYF.

This clone was picked up many times. V gene TRBV30 combines with J gene TRBJ2-3; D gene unclear. The CDR3 is 16 amino acids. Between the trimmed V and J ends, which lost 2 bases and 0 bases, there was a span of 15 bases. Germline V gives CDR1 GTSNPN, CDR2 SVGIG (reference sequence). DNA of the CDR3: TGTGCCTGGAGTCCCCCCGGACCAACTAGCACAGATACGCAGTATTTT. The encoded protein is CAWSPPGPTSTDTQYF.

This clone is categorized as medium-sized. V usage is TRBV28 and J usage is TRBJ2-1; D is ambiguous. Trimming stripped 4 bases from V and 0 bases from J, with 7 bases between. This CDR3 has 14 residues. Germline loops: CDR1 MDHEN, CDR2 SYDVKM. CDR3 bases: TGTGCCAGCAGTTCCTCGCTCTCCTACAATGAGCAGTTCTTC. This sequence encodes CASSSSLSYNEQFF. Based on the CDR3 plus reference TRBV28 and TRBJ2-1, the full variable domain is DVKVTQSSRYLVKRTGEKVFLECVQDMDHENMFWYRQDPGLGLRLIYFSYDVKMKEKGDIPEGYSVSREKKERFSLILESASTNQTSMYLCASSSSLSYNEQFFGPGTRLTVL.

This clone was counted many times. The chain links TRBV19 to TRBJ1-2; D remains ambiguous. Germline V gene data show CDR1 as LNHDA and CDR2 as SQIVND (reference sequence). Trimming took off 4 bases at V and 0 bases at J, with 9 bases between the two ends. The CDR3 has 14 amino acids. CDR3 sequence reads: CASSTSFSNYGYTF. CDR3 nucleotides: TGTGCCAGTAGTACGTCCTTTTCTAACTATGGCTACACCTTC.